This T cell receptor beta chain was observed in a study of cytomegalovirus exposure and HLA in healthy donors (dated by TCRdb to about 2017). Looking at the study overall: According to an earlier analysis of around 600 of the donors, 150 million to 200 million T cells yielded 117 million unique TCR beta sequences and roughly 280 Gb of sequence data. Around 300 gigabases of sequencing data and approximately 85 million unique TCR sequences were included in an early release covering over 600 HLA-typed donors. Among the roughly 390 genotyped donors, around 81% belonged to the genetic ancestry cluster associated with self-reported Caucasian donors. The study aimed to test whether cataloging public T cell receptors could reveal signatures of past pathogen exposure. Using immunosequencing, the study profiled T cell repertoires from around 670 subjects and related those repertoires to cytomegalovirus serostatus. Along with the roughly 610-subject first cohort, a separate validation cohort of 120 different subjects was used. To predict cytomegalovirus infection status, the study brought together high-throughput TCR immunosequencing, statistical association of individual TCRs with disease status, and machine learning. A later analysis re-analyzed previously published TCR beta repertoires from several hundred donors and added high-resolution HLA genotyping to study TCR occurrence patterns. Rather than using new phenotypic data, the later analysis identified candidate immune exposures from TCR beta sequences and from how often those sequences occurred across donors. In an earlier analysis of over 550 of the donors, high-throughput TCR beta sequencing was used to judge whether each TCR beta V gene segment behaved as functional or pseudogenic. Donor age, sex, ethnicity and CMV serostatus were collected together with the repertoire data. A later genetic analysis took genome-wide SNP genotypes for about three fifths of the 666 donors and used that subset as a discovery cohort. All discovery cohort repertoires had been generated on a single sequencing platform. HLA typing included class I and class II loci at four-digit resolution. Typing coverage varied by locus: roughly 629-640 donors for A, B, C, DRB1 and DQB1; about 520 for DQA1; more than 600 for DPA1; about 450 for DPB1. Roughly five DR-DQ haplotypes were handled as single units for association and clustering, since linkage in the cohort was strong. Among 350 to 400 genotyped donors of the cohort, an average of approximately 230,000 unique TCR beta nucleotide sequences were sequenced per donor, roughly 18% of them non-productive.

A remark on this clone: The antigen it recognizes is unknown. Nothing much larger sits one base from this clone, and base qualities are not available.

What the work shows at the level of the full study, not this receptor alone: In a later genetic analysis, fewer N-insertions in productive TCRs were reported among donors in an Asian-associated ancestry cluster than the roughly 700-donor mean. Strong co-occurrence of HLA alleles, especially DR and DQ, made assigning TCR associations to individual alleles difficult. A further reported finding was that TCR beta sequences accurately predicted the HLA-A and HLA-B alleles for most subjects in the first cohort. It was suggested by the authors that the approach could potentially be generalized to other disease states and immunological phenotypes. A cluster of highly shared sequence variants was judged likely to be a technical artifact of the sequencing pipeline. In a later analysis, TCR association rates were found to vary across HLA loci, with the most associated TCRs seen for DRB1 alleles and the fewest for HLA-C alleles. In the study, 150 to 200 TCR beta chains were listed as associated with cytomegalovirus. This cohort had only TCR beta chains sequenced, and the lack of alpha or paired-chain data limited which features could be detected. Some IMGT-functional V segments, including TRBV6-2 and TRBV6-3, could not be told apart with the 87-base-pair reads, so those segments were excluded. At a false discovery rate of 0.05, a later analysis linked 15,000 to 20,000 TCR beta sequences to specific HLA alleles. In both the original and validation cohorts, the classifier was reported to diagnose cytomegalovirus status with high specificity and sensitivity. In a later analysis, HLA-associated TCR beta chains were found to be more clonally expanded and to have lower generation probabilities than equally common non-associated chains. Because counts were too low, about 18 rarely observed V segments, including chromosome 9 orphons, were excluded from the earlier analysis of around 590 of the donors. While some public TCRs were present in many individuals, most TCR sequences turned up only very rarely across donors. For the cohort, immune exposure information was limited to CMV serostatus. Several of the top co-occurrence clusters appeared to be linked to parvovirus B19, influenza, CMV and Epstein-Barr virus, according to a later analysis. A later analysis found that most CMV-associated TCR beta chains appeared HLA-restricted, with HLA associations seemingly driven largely by CMV exposure. Linkage disequilibrium might explain the correlated functional status among segregating V segments, but an unknown experimental factor could not be ruled out. In vitro tests confirmed that a few of the cytomegalovirus-associated TCR beta chains recognize cytomegalovirus antigens. Because HLA typing was unavailable for some donors at each locus, only the typed subset was used in association tests. V-gene and J-gene trimming of TCR beta chains was associated with a missense DCLRE1C variant in a later genetic analysis, and the association was replicated in an independent cohort. Roughly uniform sequencing depth across donors was assumed in presence/absence analyses, although this assumption may not hold. In an earlier analysis of under 600 of the donors, most TCR beta V segments were observed in productive rearrangements about 87% or about 30% of the time, broadly matching IMGT annotations.

The cohort was made up of around 720 healthy bone marrow donors. Cohort members were all nominally healthy when sampled, although unrecorded immune exposures were likely present. The donor tested CMV seropositive, placing the donor among the roughly 300 seropositive members of the cohort. A peripheral blood sample was provided by each donor, and peripheral blood mononuclear cells were used for TCR beta sequencing. Genomic DNA extraction from the blood cell samples was performed with the Qiagen DNeasy Blood Extraction Kit. The receptor library was made with the immunoSEQ multiplex PCR assay. For the multiplex PCR, a mixture combining 60 forward primers for TCR Vbeta segments and 13 reverse primers for TCR Jbeta segments was used. The CDR3 region of rearranged TCR beta genes was amplified from genomic DNA by a multiplex PCR assay. The amplified TCR beta libraries were sequenced on the Illumina HiSeq System as 87-base-pair reads. Per the authors' processing: Across the 640 or so repertoires, a later analysis counted 78 million or so unique TCR beta chains, around 11 million of which were shared by at least two donors. Raw reads were error-corrected and collapsed into unique sequences by a nearest-neighbor algorithm in which closely related sequences were merged to remove PCR and sequencing errors. CDR3 sequences were aligned to IMGT reference sequences to assign V, D and J gene segments. Each retained sequence needed at least a six-nucleotide match to both a V gene segment and a J gene segment. A rearrangement was called productive if the CDR3 had no stop codons and remained in frame with V and J, and every other rearrangement was called non-productive. CDR3 was defined according to IMGT convention as the region running from the second conserved V-encoded cysteine to the conserved J-encoded phenylalanine. Sequences without an unambiguous match to a single V gene segment were excluded from the earlier analysis of over 500 of the donors. An earlier analysis of about 600 of the donors called V segments functional above 56.7% productive rearrangements and segregating when the between-donor standard deviation exceeded 5%. A statistical classification framework was built to diagnose cytomegalovirus status from the catalog of TCR beta chain sequences. In a later analysis, TCR nucleotide sequences were compared against IMGT/GENE-DB human TR gene sequences so that V and J genes could be assigned. The TCRdist pipeline was used in a later analysis to assign CDR3 sequences and most-parsimonious VDJ recombination scenarios. A later analysis defined each TCR beta chain by its CDR3 amino acid sequence plus V-gene family, and excluded reads lacking a unique V-gene family. To address suspected cross-contamination and a sequencing artifact, a later analysis removed a few hundred highly shared, low-generation-probability nucleotide sequences. A later analysis calculated a clonal expansion index for each public chain from normalized within-repertoire ranks of inferred template counts. In a later analysis, generation probabilities were computed with a VDJ recombination model fitted to out-of-frame rearrangements, and the resulting probabilities were checked against IGoR. In a later analysis, hypergeometric tests were used to score TCR-TCR, TCR-HLA and TCR-CMV co-occurrence, with a repertoire-size bias correction applied to TCR pairs. A later analysis estimated false discovery rates by permuting HLA or CMV assignments 20 times. In a later analysis, co-occurring TCRs were grouped using DBSCAN, and TCRdist sequence similarity was added for clustering within HLA-allele-positive subsets. Co-occurrence clustering excluded repertoires with fewer than 30,000 or more than 120,000 public chains, plus five with anomalous nucleotide sharing. Not all clones reach the TCRdb copy of this immuneACCESS table, which keeps in-frame sequences only. Checked studies attribute under half of the gap to unresolved V genes and leave the rest unexplained. The D gene and trimming were derived from the DNA, and the V and J assignments and clone size from that table. Across this sample there are around 140,000 clones, with approximately 82% seen only once. The top ten clones comprise roughly 3.2% of the sample.

The CDR3 starts with the cysteine, ends with the phenylalanine, and has 14 residues. Solely the CDR3 DNA is kept, with 42 bases framed from the first base. The CDR1 and CDR2 encoded by the germline V gene are MRHNA and SNTAGT. This receptor was taken from a young man in good health and CMV-seropositive. The rearranged chain carries TRBV6-4 and TRBJ2-3; 5 matching bases give a weak D call of TRBD2. Sequenced: PBMCs. DNA sequence: TGTGTTGTGGACTGTCTCCTTGGTGCAGATACGCAGTATTTT. Its product reads: CVVDCLLGADTQYF.